This T cell receptor beta chain is drawn from a study of beta chain features in type 1 diabetes. Whole-study results and caveats: PCR may have favored shorter templates equally in patients and controls. TCRB CDR3s from Type 1 diabetes patients were moderately but significantly shorter in all four CD4+ subsets.

Each of the CD4+ naive, central memory, regulatory and stem cell-like memory populations was sorted via CD45RO/CCR7/CD25/CD127/CD95/CD27. Investigators reverse transcribed all isolated RNA, so they sequenced expressed TCRB transcripts. Measured with immunoSEQ multiplex PCR; TCRdb has only the in-frame clones, and not every one. This sample has about 620,000 clones, with 15% to 17% found just once. This clone was counted only a few times. Its antigen is currently unknown. The TCR originated in a man between 18 and 29 years old in good health. The sequencing input was naive CD4+ T cells from blood.

The CDR3, as DNA: TGCGCCAGCAGCCAAGATCAAACGGACCGAATCTTAACCTACGAGCAGTACTTC. Its translation: CASSQDQTDRILTYEQYF. The genes are TRBV4-3 and TRBJ2-5, with D uncertain. The closer fit of TRBJ2-7 to the DNA end suggests the J call may be wrong. Germline CDR1 LGHNA, CDR2 YSLEER. The CDR3 length is 18 residues.